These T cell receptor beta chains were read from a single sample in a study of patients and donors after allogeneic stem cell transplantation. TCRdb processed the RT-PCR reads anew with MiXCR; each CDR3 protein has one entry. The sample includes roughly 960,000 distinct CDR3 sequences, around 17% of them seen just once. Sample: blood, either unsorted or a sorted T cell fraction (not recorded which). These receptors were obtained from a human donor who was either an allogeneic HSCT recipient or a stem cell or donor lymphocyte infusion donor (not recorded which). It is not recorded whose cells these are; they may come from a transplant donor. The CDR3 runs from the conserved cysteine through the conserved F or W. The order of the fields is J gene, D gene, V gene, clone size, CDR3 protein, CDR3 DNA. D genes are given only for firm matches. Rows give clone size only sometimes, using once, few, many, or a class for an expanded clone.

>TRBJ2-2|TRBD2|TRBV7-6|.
CASSPLAGHTGELFF
TGTGCCAGCAGCCCGCTAGCGGGGCACACCGGGGAGCTGTTTTTT
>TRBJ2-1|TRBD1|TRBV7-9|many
CASAGTDYNEQFF
TGTGCCAGCGCTGGGACAGACTACAATGAGCAGTTCTTC
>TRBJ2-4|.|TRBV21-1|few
CASSKERRFTKNIQYF
TGTGCCAGCAGCAAAGAAAGAAGGTTTACCAAAAACATTCAGTACTTC
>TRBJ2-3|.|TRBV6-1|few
CASRNHPGDTDTQYF
TGTGCCAGCAGAAACCACCCGGGGGACACAGATACGCAGTATTTT
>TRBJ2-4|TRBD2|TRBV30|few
CAWRTPGLAGDAAKNIQYF
TGTGCCTGGAGGACTCCGGGACTAGCGGGAGACGCGGCCAAAAACATTCAGTACTTC
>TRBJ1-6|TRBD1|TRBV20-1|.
CSARGDRGTSPLHF
TGCAGTGCTAGGGGGGACAGGGGCACTTCACCCCTCCACTTT
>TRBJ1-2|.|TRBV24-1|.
CATSDYSGYTF
TGTGCCACCAGTGACTATAGTGGCTACACCTTC
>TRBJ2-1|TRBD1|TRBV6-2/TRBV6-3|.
CASSTQGAPGYNEQFF
TGTGCCAGCAGTACACAGGGGGCCCCGGGCTACAATGAGCAGTTCTTC
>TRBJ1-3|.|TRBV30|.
CAWSVKGGVDGNTIYF
TGTGCCTGGAGTGTAAAAGGCGGTGTCGATGGAAACACCATATATTTT
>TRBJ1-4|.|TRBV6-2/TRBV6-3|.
CASSHWTATNEKLFF
TGTGCCAGCAGTCACTGGACAGCAACTAATGAAAAACTGTTTTTT
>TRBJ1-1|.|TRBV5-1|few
CASSLGQKDEAFF
TGCGCCAGCAGCTTGGGACAGAAGGATGAAGCTTTCTTT
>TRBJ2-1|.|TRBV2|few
CASRWDLYNEQFF
TGTGCCAGCAGGTGGGATCTCTACAATGAGCAGTTCTTC
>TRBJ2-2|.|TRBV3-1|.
CASSQEWDTGELFF
TGTGCCAGCAGCCAAGAGTGGGACACCGGGGAGCTGTTTTTT
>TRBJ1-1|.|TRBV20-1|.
CSAQPMNTKAFF
TGCAGTGCCCAGCCCATGAACACTAAAGCTTTCTTT
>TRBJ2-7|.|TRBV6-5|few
CASSYSVLGLDAYEQYF
TGTGCCAGCAGTTACTCGGTCCTGGGGTTGGATGCCTACGAGCAGTACTTC
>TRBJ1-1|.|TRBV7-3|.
CASSFQGESFF
TGTGCCAGCAGCTTCCAGGGAGAGTCTTTCTTT
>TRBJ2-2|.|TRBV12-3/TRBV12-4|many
CASSPRRTGELFF
TGTGCCAGCAGCCCTCGGAGAACCGGGGAGCTGTTTTTT
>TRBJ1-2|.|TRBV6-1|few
CATSMGNYGYTF
TGTGCCACCAGCATGGGGAACTATGGCTACACCTTC
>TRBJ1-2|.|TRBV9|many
CASSVGNYGYTF
TGTGCCAGCTCTGTGGGTAACTATGGCTACACCTTC
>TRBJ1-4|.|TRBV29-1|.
CSVEDSNEKLFF
TGCAGCGTTGAAGATTCTAATGAAAAACTGTTTTTT
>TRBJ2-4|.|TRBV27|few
CASSRGLQSLAKNIQYF
TGTGCCAGCAGTAGAGGTCTACAGTCACTAGCCAAAAACATTCAGTACTTC
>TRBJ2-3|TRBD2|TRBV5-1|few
CASSEGLAQNTQYF
TGCGCCAGCAGCGAAGGACTAGCTCAAAATACGCAGTATTTT
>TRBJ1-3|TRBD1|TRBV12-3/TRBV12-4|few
CASSFPQGQGGNTIYF
TGTGCCAGCAGTTTTCCCCAAGGACAGGGTGGAAACACCATATATTTT
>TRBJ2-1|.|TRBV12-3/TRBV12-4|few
CASSLIGGSAFF
TGTGCCAGCAGTTTAATCGGGGGATCTGCGTTCTTC
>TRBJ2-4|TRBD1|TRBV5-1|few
CASSLVPGTGAKNIQYF
TGCGCCAGCAGCTTGGTTCCCGGGACAGGAGCCAAAAACATTCAGTACTTC
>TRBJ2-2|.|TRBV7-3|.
CASSLQLAANTGELFF
TGTGCCAGCAGCTTACAACTAGCAGCCAACACCGGGGAGCTGTTTTTT
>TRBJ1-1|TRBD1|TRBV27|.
CASSFQLPTGGNTEAFF
TGTGCCAGCAGTTTTCAGTTACCGACAGGGGGGAACACTGAAGCTTTCTTT
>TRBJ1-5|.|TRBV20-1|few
CSARGSGTSNQPQHF
TGCAGTGCTAGAGGTTCAGGGACTAGCAATCAGCCCCAGCATTTT
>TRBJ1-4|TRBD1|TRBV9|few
CASSVYGQAEKLFF
TGTGCCAGCAGCGTCTACGGACAGGCCGAAAAACTGTTTTTT
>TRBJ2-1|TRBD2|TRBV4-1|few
CASTKGTSGKDEQFF
TGCGCCAGTACAAAAGGGACTAGCGGGAAGGATGAGCAGTTCTTC
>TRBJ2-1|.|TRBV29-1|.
CSVDQGRDEQFF
TGCAGCGTTGACCAGGGACGGGATGAGCAGTTCTTC
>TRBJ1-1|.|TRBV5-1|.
CASSLDREVAAFF
TGCGCCAGCAGCTTGGACAGGGAAGTGGCAGCTTTCTTT
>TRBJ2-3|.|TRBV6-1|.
CASRLSGSTDTQYF
TGTGCCAGCAGACTTAGCGGTTCGACAGATACGCAGTATTTT
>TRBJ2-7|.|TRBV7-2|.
CASSPYPLGEQYF
TGTGCCAGCAGCCCTTATCCACTAGGCGAGCAGTACTTC
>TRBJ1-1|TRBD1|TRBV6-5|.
CASSYGQGMNTEAFF
TGTGCCAGCAGTTACGGACAGGGGATGAACACTGAAGCTTTCTTT
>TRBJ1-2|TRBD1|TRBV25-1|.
CASSQFDGQGGKYGYTF
TGTGCCAGCAGTCAATTCGACGGACAGGGGGGGAAGTATGGCTACACCTTC
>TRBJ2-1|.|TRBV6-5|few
CASSESTEQFF
TGTGCCAGCAGCGAATCAACTGAGCAGTTCTTC
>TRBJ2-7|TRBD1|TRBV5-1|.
CASSLRQGARTGEQYF
TGCGCCAGCAGCCTCAGACAGGGGGCCCGAACCGGGGAGCAGTACTTC
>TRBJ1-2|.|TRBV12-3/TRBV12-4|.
CASSDATDRNLYGYTF
TGTGCCAGCAGTGACGCCACAGACAGGAATCTCTATGGCTACACCTTC
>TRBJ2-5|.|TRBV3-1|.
CASSQGRAGETQYF
TGTGCCAGCAGCCAAGGTCGGGCAGGAGAGACCCAGTACTTC
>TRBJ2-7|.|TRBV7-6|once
CASSPGLIQPYEQYF
TGTGCCAGCAGTCCCGGACTGATTCAACCCTACGAGCAGTACTTC
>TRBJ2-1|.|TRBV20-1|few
CSARVFLLKYNEQFF
TGCAGTGCTAGAGTTTTTCTGCTCAAGTACAATGAGCAGTTCTTC
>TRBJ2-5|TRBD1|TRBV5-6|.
CASEGAKGETQYF
TGTGCCAGCGAGGGGGCAAAGGGAGAGACCCAGTACTTC
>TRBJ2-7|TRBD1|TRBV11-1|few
CASSSRDRANYEQYF
TGTGCCAGCAGCTCCCGCGACAGGGCAAACTACGAGCAGTACTTC
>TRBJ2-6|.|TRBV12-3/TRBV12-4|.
CASSLRGGVVGGANVLTF
TGTGCCAGCAGTTTGAGGGGGGGGGTGGTTGGTGGGGCCAACGTCCTGACTTTC